This T cell receptor (beta chain) originates from a study of type 1 regulatory T cells. The overall study: This in vitro CD4 product, T-allo10, is enriched for Tr1 cells and alloantigen-specific.

This clonotype was seen a few times. The antigen is unknown. TCRdb re-analysed the reads in MiXCR, keeping a single row per CDR3 protein. The table lists approximately 72,000 distinct CDR3 sequences, around 68% of them singletons, with 6% to 9% in the top ten. T-allo10 cells from the graft donor were described as anergic, host-alloantigen-specific, and alloantigen-specific suppressors. From germline, CDR1 is GTSNPN and CDR2 SVGIG (reference sequence). Trimming shortened V by 8 bases and J by 1 base, and 8 bases separated the two germline ends. This CDR3 is built from 11 residues. The specimen sequenced was cultured T cells, either the whole culture or a sorted T cell fraction (not recorded which). The subset here: Tr1-enriched cell product generated in vitro against host alloantigens. The chain recombines TRBV30 with TRBJ1-1; unclear D gene. This TCR was recovered from a human donor in good health. The CDR3 spells CAGMRNTEAFF. The CDR3 region has the DNA TGTGCCGGTATGAGGAACACTGAAGCTTTCTTT.